This record concerns one T cell receptor (beta chain) sequence. This entry comes from a study of blood T cell repertoires in COVID-19. The data were produced by immunoSEQ multiplex PCR, yet TCRdb's version contains in-frame clones alone and is incomplete. The table lists fewer than 450,000 clones, roughly 88% of them singletons, with approximately 0.65% in the top ten. This CDR3 comprises 15 residues. V was shortened by 0 bases and J by 6 bases, with 11 bases between the two germline ends. The sequencing sample was made of PBMCs or T cells enriched from blood (not recorded which). V is TRBV23-1 and J is TRBJ1-4; D gene ambiguous. TRBV23-1 is classed as an ORF, of uncertain function. The clonotype comes from a man aged 18 to 29 who had recovered from COVID-19. The CDR3: CASSQSAGADEKLFF. The DNA for the CDR3 is TGCGCCAGCAGTCAATCGGCGGGCGCGGATGAAAAACTGTTTTTT.